This paragraph covers one TCR beta chain sequence. No antigen is known for it. V lost 5 bases, J lost 4 bases, and 5 bases stayed unmatched. In germline, CDR1 is SGHAT, CDR2 FQNNGV. The CDR3 has 15 residues. The data are from a study of radiotherapy plus CTLA-4 blockade in lung cancer. The wider study: Among all patients, 18% showed objective responses, while approximately 30% had disease control. Study-wide findings and caveats: Alongside interferon-beta, early blood T cell clone dynamics were reportedly the best predictor of response. After treatment with radiotherapy plus ipilimumab, TCR clones that came from the tumor expanded in blood.

Repertoires were generated with immunoSEQ multiplex PCR, while TCRdb's copy carries only in-frame clones and drops some. Of roughly 75,000 clones in the sample, 60% to 85% were seen once. Sequenced material: peripheral blood, taken from a patient treated with radiotherapy plus ipilimumab. This chain uses TRBV11-2 with TRBJ2-2; 9 bases are a match to TRBD1. The clonotype comes from a human donor with non-small cell lung cancer whose response to radiotherapy plus ipilimumab could not be evaluated. Some clones in this sample may be carry-over from other donors' samples. CDR3 protein: CASSHPDRGTGELFF. The CDR3 DNA is TGTGCCAGCAGCCACCCGGACAGGGGCACCGGGGAGCTGTTTTTT.